These 3 T cell receptor beta chains were sequenced from one sample in a study of CD8 T cells in Susac syndrome. The RNA, about 0.5 to 1 ug, was put through reverse transcription using random hexamers. MiXCR, run by TCRdb on the immunoSEQ multiplex PCR reads, gives a single entry per CDR3 protein. The data hold approximately 160,000 distinct CDR3 sequences, with approximately 93% observed a single time. Sequenced input: CD4+ T cells from PBMCs. Receptors were obtained from a human donor with multiple sclerosis.

This clonotype has just a few counts. This rearrangement joins TRBV7-8 to TRBJ1-1; 7 bases agree with TRBD1. This CDR3 is built from 13 residues. The germline V gene encodes CDR1 SGHVS and CDR2 FQNEAQ. J gave up 7 bases and V 4 bases, and 6 bases lay outside the gene matches. Here the CDR3 reads CASSYRDSHEAFF. The CDR3 nucleotides are TGTGCCAGCAGCTACCGGGACAGCCATGAAGCTTTCTTT.

The chain joins TRBV10-3 to TRBJ2-2; a possible D gene is TRBD1 (7 bases). V was shortened by 6 bases and J by 6 bases, with 14 bases between the two germline ends. Germline CDR1 is ENHRY and CDR2 is SYGVKD. The CDR3 is made up of 14 amino acids. The chain's CDR3 is CAISLDREAGELFF. The CDR3 coding sequence is TGTGCCATCAGCCTTGACAGGGAGGCCGGGGAGCTGTTTTTT.

The chain carries TRBV6-5 and TRBJ1-2, with 7 nucleotides matching TRBD1. The CDR3 is 18 residues long. V shed 0 bases, J shed 7 bases, and the junction held 17 bases outside the gene matches. CDR1 and CDR2 (germline): MNHEY, SVGAGI. CDR3 DNA sequence: TGTGCCAGCAGTTACTCGGTGGGCAACGGGGAGGGGGCTGGTGGCTACACCTTC. This translates into CASSYSVGNGEGAGGYTF.